This record looks at one T cell receptor (beta chain) sequence and its context. These data originate in a study of tumor-infiltrating lymphocytes in primary liver carcinoma. From unsorted bulk tissue weighing roughly 17-31 mg, DNA and RNA were co-extracted. Total RNA amounting to 500 ng was the source from which TCR beta cDNA was made with a constant-region primer. Libraries covering TCR beta were generated through three nested multiplex PCR rounds (using a slightly modified ARM-PCR). Both of the initial two PCR rounds ran for nine to ten cycles and employed TRBV1-TRBV30 forward primers alongside a C-beta reverse primer. TCRdb called the multiplex PCR reads again in MiXCR, with one record for every CDR3 protein. The sample comprises 99,000 or so distinct CDR3 sequences, roughly 69% of which are singletons, and around 8.8% rests with the top ten. The CDR3 has 14 amino acids. Between the trimmed V and J ends, which lost 5 bases and 15 bases, there was a span of 22 bases. Germline CDR1 is SGHAT and CDR2 is FQNNGV.

The J gene is TRBJ2-2, the V gene TRBV11-2; perhaps TRBD2 as D (5 bases). The source material was liver tumor tissue from sampling region 5. The subset here: tumor region T5, tumor centre. The TCR originated in a woman aged 55-70 years with primary liver carcinoma and hepatitis B virus infection. The CDR3 nucleotides read TGTGCCAGCAGCCAAAGACTTAACACCGGGGATTTGTTTTTT. As protein: CASSQRLNTGDLFF. Combining the CDR3 with reference TRBV11-2 and TRBJ2-2 gives the whole variable domain EAGVAQSPRYKIIEKRQSVAFWCNPISGHATLYWYQQILGQGPKLLIQFQNNGVVDDSQLPKDRFSAERLKGVDSTLKIQPAKLEDSAVYLCASSQRLNTGDLFFGEGSRLTVL.